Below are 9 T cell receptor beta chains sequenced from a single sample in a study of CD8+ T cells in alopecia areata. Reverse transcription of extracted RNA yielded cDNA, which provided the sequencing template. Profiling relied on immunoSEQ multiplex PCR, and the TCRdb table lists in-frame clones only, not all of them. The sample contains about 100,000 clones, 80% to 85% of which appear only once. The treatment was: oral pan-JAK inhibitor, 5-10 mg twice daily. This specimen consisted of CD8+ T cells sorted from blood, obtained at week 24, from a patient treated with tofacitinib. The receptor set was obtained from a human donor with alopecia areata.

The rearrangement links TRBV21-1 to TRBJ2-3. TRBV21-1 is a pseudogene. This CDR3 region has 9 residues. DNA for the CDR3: TGTGCCGGCACAGATACGCAGTATTTT. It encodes CAGTDTQYF.

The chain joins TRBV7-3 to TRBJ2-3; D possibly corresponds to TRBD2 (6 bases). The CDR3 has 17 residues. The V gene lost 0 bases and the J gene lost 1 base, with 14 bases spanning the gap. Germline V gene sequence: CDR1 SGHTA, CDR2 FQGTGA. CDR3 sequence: CASSLTVGGAGTDTQYF. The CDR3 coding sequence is TGTGCCAGCAGCTTAACAGTTGGCGGGGCGGGCACAGATACGCAGTATTTT.

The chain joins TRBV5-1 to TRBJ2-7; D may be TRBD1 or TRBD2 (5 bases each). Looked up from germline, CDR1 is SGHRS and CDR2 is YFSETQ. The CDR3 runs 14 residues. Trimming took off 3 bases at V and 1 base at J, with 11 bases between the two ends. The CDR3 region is CASSWGGGSYEQYF. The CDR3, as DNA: TGCGCCAGCAGCTGGGGCGGAGGATCCTACGAGCAGTACTTC.

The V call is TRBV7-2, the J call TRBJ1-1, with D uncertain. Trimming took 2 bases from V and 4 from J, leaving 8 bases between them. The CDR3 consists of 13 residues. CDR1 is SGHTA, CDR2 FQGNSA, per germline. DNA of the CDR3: TGTGCCAGCAGCTTATACCCTCTCACTGAAGCTTTCTTT. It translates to CASSLYPLTEAFF. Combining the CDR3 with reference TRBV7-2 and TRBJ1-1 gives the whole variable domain GAGVSQSPSNKVTEKGKDVELRCDPISGHTALYWYRQSLGQGLEFLIYFQGNSAPDKSGLPSDRFSAERTGGSVSTLTIQRTQQEDSAVYLCASSLYPLTEAFFGQGTRLTVV.

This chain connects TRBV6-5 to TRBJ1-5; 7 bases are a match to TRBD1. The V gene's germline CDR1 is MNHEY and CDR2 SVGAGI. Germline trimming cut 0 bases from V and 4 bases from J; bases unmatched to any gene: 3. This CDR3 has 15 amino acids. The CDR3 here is CASSYSAGGNQPQHF. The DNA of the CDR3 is TGTGCCAGCAGTTACTCGGCAGGGGGTAATCAGCCCCAGCATTTT.

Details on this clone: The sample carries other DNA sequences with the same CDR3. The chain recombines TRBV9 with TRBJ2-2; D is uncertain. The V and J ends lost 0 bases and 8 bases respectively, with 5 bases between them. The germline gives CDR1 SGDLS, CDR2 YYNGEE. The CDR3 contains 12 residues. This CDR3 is CASSVATGELFF. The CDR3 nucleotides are TGTGCCAGCAGCGTAGCTACGGGGGAGCTGTTTTTT. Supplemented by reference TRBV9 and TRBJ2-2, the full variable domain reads DSGVTQTPKHLITATGQRVTLRCSPRSGDLSVYWYQQSLDQGLQFLIQYYNGEERAKGNILERFSAQQFPDLHSELNLSSLELGDSALYFCASSVATGELFFGEGSRLTVL.

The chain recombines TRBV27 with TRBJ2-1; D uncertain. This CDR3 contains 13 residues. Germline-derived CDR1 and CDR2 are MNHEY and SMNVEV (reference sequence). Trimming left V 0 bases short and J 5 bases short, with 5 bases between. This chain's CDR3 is CASSLSGNNEQFF. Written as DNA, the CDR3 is TGTGCCAGCAGTTTATCGGGCAACAATGAGCAGTTCTTC.

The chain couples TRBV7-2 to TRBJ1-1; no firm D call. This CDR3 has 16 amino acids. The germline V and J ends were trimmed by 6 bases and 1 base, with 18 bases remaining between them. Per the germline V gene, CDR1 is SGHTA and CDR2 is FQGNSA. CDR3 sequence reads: CASSLSFGEKNTEAFF. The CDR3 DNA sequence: TGTGCCAGCAGTTTATCTTTTGGGGAAAAGAACACTGAAGCTTTCTTT.

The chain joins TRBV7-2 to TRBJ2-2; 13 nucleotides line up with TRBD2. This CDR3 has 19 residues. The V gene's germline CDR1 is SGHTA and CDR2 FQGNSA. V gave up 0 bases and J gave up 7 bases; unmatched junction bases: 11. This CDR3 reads CASSLALGGLAGVVGELFF. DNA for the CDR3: TGTGCCAGCAGCTTAGCCCTGGGAGGACTAGCGGGGGTCGTCGGGGAGCTGTTTTTT.